Presented here are 14 T cell receptor beta chains from one specimen sequenced in a study of shared T cell receptors in the human thymus. Clones were sequenced by immunoSEQ multiplex PCR, and TCRdb holds only the in-frame ones, with some missing. The sample consists of hundreds of thousands of clones, approximately 90% of them appearing once. The same sample was also used in a study of human thymus T cells.

The sample was thymocytes. The receptors come from a boy under three years old with a congenital heart defect.

This chain connects TRBV5-1 to TRBJ1-2; unclear D gene. The CDR3 is 16 amino acids. In germline, CDR1 is SGHRS, CDR2 YFSETQ. V was trimmed by 0 bases and J by 2 bases, leaving 14 bases between them. The CDR3 protein is CASSLDICGKNYGYTF. The CDR3 DNA reads as TGCGCCAGCAGCTTGGATATTTGTGGCAAAAACTATGGCTACACCTTC.

The chain joins TRBV7-6 to TRBJ1-2; D perhaps matches TRBD1 (5 bases). Trimming took off 5 bases at V and 7 bases at J, with 14 bases between the two ends. This CDR3 contains 13 residues. Per the germline V gene, CDR1 is SGHVS and CDR2 is FNYEAQ. The CDR3 region is CASSPPRDAGYTF. CDR3 bases: TGTGCCAGCAGCCCCCCCAGGGATGCTGGCTACACCTTC.

This rearrangement joins TRBV5-4 to TRBJ2-7, with 10 bases fitting TRBD2. The CDR3 extends over 16 amino acids. The germline V gene encodes CDR1 SGHNT and CDR2 YYREEE (reference sequence). Unmatched junction bases numbered 6, after V lost 0 bases and J lost 3 bases. The CDR3 bases are TGTGCCAGCAGCTTGGCCGTAAGGACTAGCGGCTACGAGCAGTACTTC. Encoded protein: CASSLAVRTSGYEQYF.

The chain recombines TRBV7-2 with TRBJ2-3; 10 bases agree with TRBD2. Germline CDR1 and CDR2: SGHTA and FQGNSA. The CDR3 contains 15 residues. Losses at the gene ends were 5 bases for V and 1 base for J; bases not matched to a gene: 3. CDR3 sequence reads: CASSLGTSGTDTQYF. In DNA, the CDR3 is TGTGCCAGCAGCCTCGGGACTAGCGGCACAGATACGCAGTATTTT.

The V and J genes are TRBV27 and TRBJ2-2, with D tentatively TRBD1 (5 bases). The CDR3 length is 14 residues. Trimming cost V 3 bases and J 6 bases, with 11 bases left between them. Germline V gene data show CDR1 as MNHEY and CDR2 as SMNVEV (reference sequence). CDR3 DNA sequence: TGTGCCAGCAGTTTTCAGGGTCGGGCCGGGGAGCTGTTTTTT. Encoded protein: CASSFQGRAGELFF.

A remark on this clone: The sample contains more than one DNA sequence encoding this CDR3. The chain combines TRBV20-1 with TRBJ1-2, with D perhaps TRBD1 (5 bases). The V gene's germline CDR1 is DFQATT and CDR2 SNEGSKA (reference sequence). The CDR3 runs to 11 residues. V shed 2 bases and J shed 6 bases, with 7 bases lying between them. The CDR3 DNA reads as TGCAGTGCTAGAAGGGGTGATGGCTACACCTTC. Translation: CSARRGDGYTF.

This clone was seen a single time. The J gene is TRBJ2-5, the V gene TRBV6-1; 7 bases line up with TRBD2. Gene TRBJ2-7 matches the end of the DNA better, so the J call may be wrong. The V gene's germline CDR1 is MNHNS and CDR2 SASEGT. This CDR3 is built from 15 residues. Written as DNA, the CDR3 is TGTGCCAGCAGTATGAGACTAGCTTCCGTCTACGAGCAGTACTTC. Its translation is CASSMRLASVYEQYF.

This clone showed up just once. The rearrangement links TRBV27 to TRBJ2-7, with unresolved D. Germline V lookup: CDR1 MNHEY, CDR2 SMNVEV (reference sequence). This CDR3 region has 12 residues. Trimming shortened V by 6 bases and J by 0 bases, and 6 bases separated the two germline ends. The CDR3 is CASSLSSYEQYF. CDR3 nucleotide sequence: TGTGCCAGCAGCCTGAGCTCCTACGAGCAGTACTTC.

This sequence joins TRBV30 and TRBJ1-2; 7 bases fit TRBD1. CDR1 and CDR2 (germline): GTSNPN, SVGIG (reference sequence). V lost 1 base, J lost 4 bases, and 18 bases stayed unmatched. The CDR3 spans 18 residues. The CDR3 region is CAWSGPRDSHDLSYGYTF. The CDR3 DNA is TGTGCCTGGAGTGGGCCCCGGGACAGCCACGACTTGAGCTATGGCTACACCTTC.

The rearrangement joins TRBV15 to TRBJ1-4; the D gene is possibly TRBD1 (6 bases). The CDR3 totals 16 residues. Deletions cut 2 bases from V and 0 bases from J, with 10 bases between. Germline CDR1 is LNHNV and CDR2 is YYDKDF (reference sequence). The CDR3 sequence is CATSRWDTATNEKLFF. The CDR3 DNA follows: TGTGCCACCAGCAGATGGGACACAGCAACTAATGAAAAACTGTTTTTT. Full variable domain (outside the CDR3, taken from reference TRBV15 and TRBJ1-4): DAMVIQNPRYQVTQFGKPVTLSCSQTLNHNVMYWYQQKSSQAPKLLFHYYDKDFNNEADTPDNFQSRRPNTSFCFLDIRSPGLGDTAMYLCATSRWDTATNEKLFFGSGTQLSVL.

The chain uses TRBV5-4 and TRBJ1-2, with a possible D match to TRBD1 (6 bases). Germline assignment: CDR1 SGHNT and CDR2 YYREEE (reference sequence). Trimming left V 6 bases short and J 4 bases short, with 16 bases between. CDR3 length: 14 amino acids. CDR3 amino acids: CASNLAGGPYGYTF. The CDR3 DNA reads as TGTGCCAGCAACCTCGCTGGGGGCCCCTATGGCTACACCTTC.

The gene calls are TRBV5-4 and TRBJ2-3; D remains unclear. Germline CDR1 is SGHNT and CDR2 is YYREEE (reference sequence). The CDR3 is 14 residues long. The V end was cut by 3 bases, the J end by 3 bases, with 11 bases between. The CDR3 nucleotides read TGTGCCAGCAGCTCGGAGTGGCCTACAGATACGCAGTATTTT. This codes for CASSSEWPTDTQYF.

Worth noting for this clone: Additional DNA sequences in this sample encode the identical CDR3. The chain employs TRBV5-5 and TRBJ2-1; 9 bases line up with TRBD2. The length of the CDR3 is 15 residues. Germline lookup yields CDR1 SGHKS and CDR2 YYEKEE (reference sequence). The trim removed 0 bases at V and 2 bases at J, leaving 0 bases unmatched. CDR3 DNA: TGTGCCAGCAGCTTGGGCGGGAGGGCCTACAATGAGCAGTTCTTC. Encoded protein: CASSLGGRAYNEQFF.

The gene calls are TRBV5-4 and TRBJ1-1; 10 bases map to TRBD1. CDR1 and CDR2 (germline): SGHNT, YYREEE (reference sequence). The CDR3 contains 16 residues. J was trimmed by 6 bases and V by 2 bases; bases with no gene match: 10. As DNA, the CDR3 is TGTGCCAGCAGCTTTCGACAGGGGGCCCCCGTCCCTGAAGCTTTCTTT. Translated: CASSFRQGAPVPEAFF.